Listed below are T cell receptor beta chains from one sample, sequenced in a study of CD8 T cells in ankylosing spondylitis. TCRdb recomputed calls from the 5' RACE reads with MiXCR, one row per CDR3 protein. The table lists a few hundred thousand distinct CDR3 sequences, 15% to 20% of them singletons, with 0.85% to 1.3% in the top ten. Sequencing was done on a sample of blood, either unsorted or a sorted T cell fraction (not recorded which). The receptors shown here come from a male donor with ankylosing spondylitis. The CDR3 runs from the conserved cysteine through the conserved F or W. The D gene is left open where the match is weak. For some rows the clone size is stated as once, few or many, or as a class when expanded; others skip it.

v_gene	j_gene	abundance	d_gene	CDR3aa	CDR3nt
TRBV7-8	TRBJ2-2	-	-	CASSRGLGTGELFF	TGTGCCAGCAGCCGGGGGCTGGGGACCGGGGAGCTGTTTTTT
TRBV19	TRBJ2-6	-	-	CASSIDLGVSGANVLTF	TGTGCCAGTAGTATAGATCTTGGGGTCTCTGGGGCCAACGTCCTGACTTTC
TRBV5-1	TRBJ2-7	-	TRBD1	CASSSGQGWFQYF	TGCGCCAGCAGCTCGGGACAGGGGTGGTTCCAGTACTTC
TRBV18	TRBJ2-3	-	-	CASSELNIGTDTQYF	TGTGCCAGCTCAGAACTTAACATTGGCACAGATACGCAGTATTTT
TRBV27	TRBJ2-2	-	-	CASSLDVGGRDTGELFF	TGTGCCAGCAGTTTAGATGTGGGGGGACGGGACACCGGGGAGCTGTTTTTT
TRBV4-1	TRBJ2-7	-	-	CASSQQGDSYEQYF	TGCGCCAGCAGCCAGCAGGGAGACTCCTACGAGCAGTACTTC
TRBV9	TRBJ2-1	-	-	CASSVAPGNNGDEQFF	TGTGCCAGCAGCGTAGCCCCAGGGAACAATGGGGATGAGCAGTTCTTC
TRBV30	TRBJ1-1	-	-	CAWSPGYMNTEAFF	TGTGCCTGGAGTCCGGGGTACATGAACACTGAAGCTTTCTTT
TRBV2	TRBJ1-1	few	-	CASSDRSPMNTEAFF	TGTGCCAGCAGTGACAGAAGCCCTATGAACACTGAAGCTTTCTTT
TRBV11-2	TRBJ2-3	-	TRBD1	CASSRQGNSDTQYF	TGTGCCAGCAGCAGACAGGGAAACTCAGATACGCAGTATTTT
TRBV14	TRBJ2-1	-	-	CASSQGPLAYNEQFF	TGTGCCAGCAGCCAAGGGCCCCTAGCCTACAATGAGCAGTTCTTC
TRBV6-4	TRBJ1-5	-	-	CAKGTGSNQPQHF	TGTGCCAAGGGGACCGGGAGCAATCAGCCCCAGCATTTT
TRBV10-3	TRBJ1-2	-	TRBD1	CAISERSPGQGGGYTF	TGTGCCATCAGTGAGAGATCCCCCGGACAGGGAGGAGGCTACACCTTC
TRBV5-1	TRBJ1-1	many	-	CASSLDLRIQGDTEAFF	TGCGCCAGCAGCTTGGATCTTAGAATACAGGGAGACACTGAAGCTTTCTTT
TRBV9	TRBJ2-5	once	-	CASSGPGWETQYF	TGTGCCAGCAGCGGACCCGGATGGGAGACCCAGTACTTC
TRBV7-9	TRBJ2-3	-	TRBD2	CASRVLAGGPDTQYF	TGTGCCAGCAGAGTACTAGCGGGAGGGCCAGATACGCAGTATTTT
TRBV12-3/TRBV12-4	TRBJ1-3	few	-	CASSFWGVGNTIYF	TGTGCCAGCAGTTTTTGGGGGGTCGGAAACACCATATATTTT
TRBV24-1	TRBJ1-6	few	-	CATSDARRNSPLHF	TGTGCCACCAGTGATGCCCGACGGAATTCACCCCTCCACTTT
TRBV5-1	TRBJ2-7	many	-	CASSLVPGAAYEQYF	TGCGCCAGCAGCTTGGTGCCAGGAGCTGCCTACGAGCAGTACTTC
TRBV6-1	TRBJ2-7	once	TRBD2	CASSDPGLAVTYEQYF	TGTGCCAGCAGTGACCCGGGACTAGCGGTAACCTACGAGCAGTACTTC
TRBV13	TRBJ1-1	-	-	CASSQYTDGEAFF	TGTGCCAGCAGCCAATACACCGACGGTGAAGCTTTCTTT
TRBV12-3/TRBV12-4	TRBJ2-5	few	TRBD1	CASSLAGQGGYVTQYF	TGTGCCAGCAGTTTAGCCGGACAGGGGGGGTACGTGACCCAGTACTTC
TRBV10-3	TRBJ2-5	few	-	CAILRLPGETQYF	TGTGCCATACTGCGCCTCCCAGGAGAGACCCAGTACTTC
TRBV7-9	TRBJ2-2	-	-	CASSLDGGTGELFF	TGTGCCAGCAGCTTAGACGGGGGCACCGGGGAGCTGTTTTTT
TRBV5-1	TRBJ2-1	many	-	CASSLGFGNEQFF	TGCGCCAGCAGCTTGGGATTCGGGAATGAGCAGTTCTTC
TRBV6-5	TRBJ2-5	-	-	CASSYLSGRETQYF	TGTGCCAGCAGTTACTTATCTGGGAGGGAGACCCAGTACTTC
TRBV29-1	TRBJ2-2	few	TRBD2	CAGGHTGELFF	TGCGCGGGAGGACACACCGGGGAGCTGTTTTTT
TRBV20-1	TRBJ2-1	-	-	CSASIRRNNEQFF	TGCAGTGCAAGTATCCGGCGCAACAATGAGCAGTTCTTC
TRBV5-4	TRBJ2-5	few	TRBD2	CASSLAGSGGAEETQYF	TGTGCCAGCAGCTTGGCCGGAAGCGGGGGAGCAGAAGAGACCCAGTACTTC
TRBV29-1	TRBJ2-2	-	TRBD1	CSVWDRENTGELFF	TGCAGCGTTTGGGACAGGGAGAACACCGGGGAGCTGTTTTTT
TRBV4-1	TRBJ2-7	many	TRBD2	CASSQGASLGLGIYEQYF	TGCGCCAGCAGCCAAGGTGCGTCGTTGGGACTAGGGATCTACGAGCAGTACTTC
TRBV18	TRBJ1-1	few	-	CASSPQGTLGLNTEAFF	TGTGCCAGCTCACCCCAGGGGACTCTAGGGTTGAACACTGAAGCTTTCTTT
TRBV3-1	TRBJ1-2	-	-	CASSQAEYGYTF	TGTGCCAGCAGCCAAGCTGAGTATGGCTACACCTTC
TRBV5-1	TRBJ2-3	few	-	CASSLRGSFRDTQYF	TGCGCCAGCAGCTTGCGGGGGTCTTTTAGAGATACGCAGTATTTT
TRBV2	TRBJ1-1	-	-	CASREQAMNTEAFF	TGTGCCAGCAGAGAACAGGCGATGAACACTGAAGCTTTCTTT
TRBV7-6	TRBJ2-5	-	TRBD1	CASSLQRYGQGTQETQYF	TGTGCCAGCAGCTTACAGCGATACGGACAGGGCACCCAAGAGACCCAGTACTTC
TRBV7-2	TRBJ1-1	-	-	CASSPSVGREAFF	TGTGCCAGCAGCCCCTCGGTGGGGCGTGAAGCTTTCTTT
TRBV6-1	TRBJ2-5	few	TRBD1	CASSGDRGETQYF	TGTGCCAGCAGCGGGGACAGGGGAGAGACCCAGTACTTC
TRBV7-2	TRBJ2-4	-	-	CASSLAGSAGIQYF	TGTGCCAGCAGCTTAGCGGGGTCTGCGGGCATTCAGTACTTC
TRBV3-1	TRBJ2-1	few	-	CASSQYGGNPYNEQFF	TGTGCCAGCAGCCAATATGGGGGAAACCCCTACAATGAGCAGTTCTTC
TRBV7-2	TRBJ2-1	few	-	CASSLVPYNEQFF	TGTGCCAGCAGCTTAGTTCCATACAATGAGCAGTTCTTC
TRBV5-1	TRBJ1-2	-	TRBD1	CASSAGGTETVYGYTF	TGCGCCAGCAGCGCCGGCGGGACAGAAACTGTCTATGGCTACACCTTC
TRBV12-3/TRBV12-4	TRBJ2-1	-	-	CASSIPFYNEQFF	TGTGCCAGCAGTATTCCGTTCTACAATGAGCAGTTCTTC
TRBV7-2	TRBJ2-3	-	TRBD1	CASSSRGTGSLDTQYF	TGTGCCAGCAGCTCTAGAGGGACAGGGAGTTTAGATACGCAGTATTTT
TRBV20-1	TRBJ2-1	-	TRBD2	CSVKQAGDEQFF	TGCAGTGTTAAGCAAGCGGGGGATGAGCAGTTCTTC
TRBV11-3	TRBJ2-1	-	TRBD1	CASSTRTGEQFF	TGTGCCAGCAGCACCCGGACAGGGGAGCAGTTCTTC
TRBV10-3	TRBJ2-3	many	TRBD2	CAISELAGEDTQYF	TGTGCCATCAGTGAATTAGCGGGGGAAGATACGCAGTATTTT
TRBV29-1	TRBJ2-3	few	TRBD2	CSVVARGGRQPDTQYF	TGCAGCGTCGTTGCTCGAGGCGGGAGGCAGCCAGATACGCAGTATTTT
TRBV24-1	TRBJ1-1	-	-	CATSAGTNTEAFF	TGTGCCACCAGTGCAGGAACTAACACTGAAGCTTTCTTT
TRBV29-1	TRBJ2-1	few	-	CSGGRNAGDEQFF	TGCAGCGGTGGACGGAACGCGGGCGATGAGCAGTTCTTC
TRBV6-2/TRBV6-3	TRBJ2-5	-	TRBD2	CASSLAGLKETQYF	TGTGCCAGCAGTTTAGCGGGATTAAAAGAGACCCAGTACTTC
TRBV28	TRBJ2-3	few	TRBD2	CASNPRTSGRAADTQYF	TGTGCCAGCAATCCTCGGACTAGCGGGAGGGCGGCAGATACGCAGTATTTT
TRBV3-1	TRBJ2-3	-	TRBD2	CASSQRGGAGDTQYF	TGTGCCAGCAGCCAACGCGGGGGGGCCGGAGATACGCAGTATTTT
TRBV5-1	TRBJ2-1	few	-	CASSWGIYNEQFF	TGCGCCAGCAGCTGGGGGATCTACAATGAGCAGTTCTTC
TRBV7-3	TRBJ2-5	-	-	CASSLNGSGKTQYF	TGTGCCAGCAGCTTAAATGGGAGTGGAAAGACCCAGTACTTC
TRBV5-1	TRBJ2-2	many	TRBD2	CASSSGLAGNTGELFF	TGCGCCAGCAGCTCTGGACTAGCGGGGAACACCGGGGAGCTGTTTTTT
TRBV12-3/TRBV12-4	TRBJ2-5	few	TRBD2	CASSRGGSQIQETQYF	TGTGCCAGCAGCCGGGGGGGATCCCAGATCCAAGAGACCCAGTACTTC
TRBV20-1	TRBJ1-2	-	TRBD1	CSARTGQAIGGYTF	TGCAGTGCTCGCACGGGACAGGCGATTGGCGGCTACACCTTC